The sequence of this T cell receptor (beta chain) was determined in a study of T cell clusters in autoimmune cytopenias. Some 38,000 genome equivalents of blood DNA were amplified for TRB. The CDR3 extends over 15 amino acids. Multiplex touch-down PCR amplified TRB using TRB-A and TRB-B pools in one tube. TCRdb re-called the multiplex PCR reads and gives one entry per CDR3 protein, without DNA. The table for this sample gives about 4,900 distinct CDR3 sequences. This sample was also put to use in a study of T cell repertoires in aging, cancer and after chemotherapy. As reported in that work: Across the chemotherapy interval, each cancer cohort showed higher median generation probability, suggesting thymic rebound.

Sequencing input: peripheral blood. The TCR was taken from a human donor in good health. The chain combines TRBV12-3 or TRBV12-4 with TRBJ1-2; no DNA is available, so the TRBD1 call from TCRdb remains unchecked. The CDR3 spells CASSGGQPLNYGYTF.